The text below deals with one T cell receptor beta chain. Reverse transcription of about 0.5 to 1 ug RNA used random hexamers. Via MiXCR, TCRdb re-called the immunoSEQ multiplex PCR reads, giving one row per CDR3 protein. The data show roughly 120,000 distinct CDR3 sequences, 90% to 96% seen once. Negative isolation yielded the CD8+ and CD4+ T cells, while FACS enriched the TEMRA cells. This entry comes from a study of CD8 T cells in Susac syndrome. The CDR3 length is 15 residues. Germline lookup yields CDR1 KGHSH and CDR2 LQKENI. V was shortened by 3 bases and J by 0 bases, with 10 bases between the two germline ends.

Material for sequencing was CD4+ T cells from PBMCs. This TCR came from a human donor in good health. This chain links TRBV18 with TRBJ2-3; tentative D call: TRBD1 (6 bases). DNA for the CDR3: TGTGCCAGCTCACCCGACAGGCGAAGCACAGATACGCAGTATTTT. This sequence encodes CASSPDRRSTDTQYF.